The clone carrying this T cell receptor (beta chain) has just a few counts. TCRdb keeps only in-frame clones here, not all; method: immunoSEQ multiplex PCR. In the table there are roughly 120,000 clones, around 70% of which are singletons. The data were taken from a study of blood T cell repertoires in COVID-19. Study-level information: Acute-phase and convalescent COVID-19 samples originated in the United States, Italy and Spain.

CDR1 and CDR2 from the germline V gene are MNHEY and SMNVEV (reference sequence). V was clipped by 5 bases and J by 2 bases; unmatched bases: 6. This CDR3 region has 15 residues. This clonotype was sampled from a man older than 75 with COVID-19, enrolled during active disease. Sequenced sample: peripheral blood. This chain joins TRBV27 and TRBJ2-7; 10 positions agree with TRBD2. The CDR3 DNA is TGTGCCAGCAGTCCCAGGACTAGCGGACCCTACGAGCAGTACTTC. Its protein is CASSPRTSGPYEQYF.